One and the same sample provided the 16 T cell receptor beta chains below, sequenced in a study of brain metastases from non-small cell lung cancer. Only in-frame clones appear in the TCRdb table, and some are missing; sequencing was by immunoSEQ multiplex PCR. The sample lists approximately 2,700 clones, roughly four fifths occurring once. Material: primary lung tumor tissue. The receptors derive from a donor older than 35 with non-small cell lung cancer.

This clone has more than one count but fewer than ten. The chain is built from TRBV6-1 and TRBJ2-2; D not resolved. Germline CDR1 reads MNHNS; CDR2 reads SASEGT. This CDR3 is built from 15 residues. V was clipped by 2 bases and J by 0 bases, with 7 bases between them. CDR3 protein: CASSELGPNTGELFF. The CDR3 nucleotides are TGTGCCAGCAGTGAACTCGGACCGAACACCGGGGAGCTGTTTTTT.

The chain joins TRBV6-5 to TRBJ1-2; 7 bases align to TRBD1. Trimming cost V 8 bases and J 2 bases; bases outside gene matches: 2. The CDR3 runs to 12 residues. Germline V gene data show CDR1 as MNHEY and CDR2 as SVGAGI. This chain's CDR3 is CASPGQNYGYTF. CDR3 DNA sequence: TGTGCCAGCCCGGGACAGAACTATGGCTACACCTTC.

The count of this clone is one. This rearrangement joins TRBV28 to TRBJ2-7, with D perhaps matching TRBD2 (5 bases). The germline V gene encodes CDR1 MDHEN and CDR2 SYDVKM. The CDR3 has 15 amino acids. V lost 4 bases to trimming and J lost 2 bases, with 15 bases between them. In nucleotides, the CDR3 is TGTGCCAGCAGTTCCGCAGAGGGATACACCTACGAGCAGTACTTC. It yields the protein CASSSAEGYTYEQYF.

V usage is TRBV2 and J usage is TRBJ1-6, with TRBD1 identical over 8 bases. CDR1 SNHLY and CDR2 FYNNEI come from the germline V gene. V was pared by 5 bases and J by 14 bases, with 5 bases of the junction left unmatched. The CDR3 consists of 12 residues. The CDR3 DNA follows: TGTGCCAGCAGTACAGGGGGGGGAACCCTCCACTTT. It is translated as CASSTGGGTLHF.

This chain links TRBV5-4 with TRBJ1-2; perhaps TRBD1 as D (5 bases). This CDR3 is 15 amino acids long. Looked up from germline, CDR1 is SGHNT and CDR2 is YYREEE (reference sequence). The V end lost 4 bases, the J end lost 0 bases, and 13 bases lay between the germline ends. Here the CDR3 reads CASSRLLGANYGYTF. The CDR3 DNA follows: TGTGCCAGCAGCCGGCTCCTGGGGGCTAACTATGGCTACACCTTC.

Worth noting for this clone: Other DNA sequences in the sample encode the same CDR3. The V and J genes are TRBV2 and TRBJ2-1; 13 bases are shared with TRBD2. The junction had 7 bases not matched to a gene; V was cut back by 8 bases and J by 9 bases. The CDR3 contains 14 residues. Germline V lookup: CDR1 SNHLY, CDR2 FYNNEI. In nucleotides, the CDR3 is TGTGCCAGCCCCGGGACTAGCGGGGTCGGTGAGCAGTTCTTC. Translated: CASPGTSGVGEQFF.

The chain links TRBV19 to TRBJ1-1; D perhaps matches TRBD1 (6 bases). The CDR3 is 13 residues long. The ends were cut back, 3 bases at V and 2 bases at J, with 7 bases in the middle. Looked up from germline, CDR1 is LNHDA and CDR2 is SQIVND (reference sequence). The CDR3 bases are TGTGCCAGTAGTATCGGGGGCAACACTGAAGCTTTCTTT. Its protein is CASSIGGNTEAFF.

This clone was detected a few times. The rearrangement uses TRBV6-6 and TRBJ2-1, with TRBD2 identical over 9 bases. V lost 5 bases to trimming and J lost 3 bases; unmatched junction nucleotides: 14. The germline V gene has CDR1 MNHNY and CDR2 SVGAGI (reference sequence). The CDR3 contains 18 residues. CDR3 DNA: TGTGCCAGCAGTCACCCGACTAGCGGAGGGAATAACTACAATGAGCAGTTCTTC. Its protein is CASSHPTSGGNNYNEQFF.

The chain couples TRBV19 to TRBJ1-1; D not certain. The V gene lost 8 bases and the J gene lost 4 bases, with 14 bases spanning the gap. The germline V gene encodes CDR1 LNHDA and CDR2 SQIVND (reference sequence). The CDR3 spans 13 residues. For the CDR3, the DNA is TGTGCCAGTGCCTCTGTCTTGAGCACTGAAGCTTTCTTT. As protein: CASASVLSTEAFF.

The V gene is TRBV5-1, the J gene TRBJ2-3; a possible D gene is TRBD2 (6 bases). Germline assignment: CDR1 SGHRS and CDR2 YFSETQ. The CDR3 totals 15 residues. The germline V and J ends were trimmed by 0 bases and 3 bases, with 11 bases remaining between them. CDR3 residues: CASSLENGGTDTQYF. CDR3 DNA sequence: TGCGCCAGCAGCTTGGAGAACGGGGGTACAGATACGCAGTATTTT.

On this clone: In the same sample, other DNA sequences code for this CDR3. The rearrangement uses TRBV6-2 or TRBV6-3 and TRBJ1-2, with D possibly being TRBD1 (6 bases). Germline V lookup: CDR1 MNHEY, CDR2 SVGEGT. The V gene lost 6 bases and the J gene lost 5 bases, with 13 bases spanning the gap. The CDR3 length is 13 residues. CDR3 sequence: CASSLDRVYGYTF. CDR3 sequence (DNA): TGTGCCAGCAGCTTGGACAGAGTGTATGGCTACACCTTC.

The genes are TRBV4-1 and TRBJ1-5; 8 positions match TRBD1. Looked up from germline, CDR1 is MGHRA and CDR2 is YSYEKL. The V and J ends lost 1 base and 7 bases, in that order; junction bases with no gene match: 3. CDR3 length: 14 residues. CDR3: CASSQGQGKQPQHF. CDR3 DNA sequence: TGCGCCAGCAGCCAAGGACAGGGGAAGCAGCCCCAGCATTTT.

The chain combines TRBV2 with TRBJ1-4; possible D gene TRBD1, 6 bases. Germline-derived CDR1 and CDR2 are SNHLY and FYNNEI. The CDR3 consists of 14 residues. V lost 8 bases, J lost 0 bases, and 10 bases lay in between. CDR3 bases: TGTGCCAGCGAGGACAGTTCAACTAATGAAAAACTGTTTTTT. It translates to CASEDSSTNEKLFF.

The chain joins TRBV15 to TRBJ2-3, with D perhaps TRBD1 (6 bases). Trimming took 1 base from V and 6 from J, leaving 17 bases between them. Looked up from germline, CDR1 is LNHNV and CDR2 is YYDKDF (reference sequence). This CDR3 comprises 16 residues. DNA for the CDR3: TGTGCCACCAGCAGAGGGCCAGGGGAGAGGGGGGATACGCAGTATTTT. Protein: CATSRGPGERGDTQYF.

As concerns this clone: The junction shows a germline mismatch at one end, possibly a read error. CDR3 loop: CVSSFERMETQYF. CDR3 sequence (DNA): TGTGTCAGCAGCTTCGAGCGAATGGAGACCCAGTACTTC. V and J are TRBV13 and TRBJ2-5; D is ambiguous. CDR1 is PRHDT, CDR2 FYEKMQ, per germline (reference sequence). The CDR3 covers 13 residues. Complete variable domain (other parts from reference TRBV13 and TRBJ2-5): AAGVIQSPRHLIKEKRETATLKCYPIPRHDTVYWYQQGPGQDPQFLISFYEKMQSDKGSIPDRFSAQQFSDYHSELNMSSLELGDSALYFCVSSFERMETQYFGPGTRLLVL.

CDR3 bases: TGTGCCAGCAGCCCTACAGGACAGGGGGCCCATGAGCAGTTCTTC. It specifies CASSPTGQGAHEQFF. The V call is TRBV3-1 (or the pseudogene TRBV3-2), the J call TRBJ2-1; TRBD1 matches at 11 bases. The CDR3 sequence is 15 residues long. Germline trimming cut 4 bases from V and 8 bases from J; bases unmatched to any gene: 7. Germline V gives CDR1 LGHDT, CDR2 YNNKEL (reference sequence).